Sequencing of this T cell receptor (beta chain) was carried out in a study of cytomegalovirus exposure and HLA in healthy donors. Study results and caveats: Reportedly, HLA-A and HLA-B alleles of most subjects were accurately predicted from TCR beta. Rarity held for most TCR sequences, but there were some public TCRs that occurred in many donors. The study assumed roughly uniform donor sequencing depth for presence/absence analyses. The authors later found HLA-associated TCR beta chains more clonally expanded than equally common others.

This CDR3 region has 16 residues. The V gene lost 1 base and the J gene lost 5 bases, with 13 bases spanning the gap. Germline loops: CDR1 SGHRS, CDR2 YFSETQ. The study ran its PCR with 60 Vbeta and 13 Jbeta primers. Libraries were prepared by immunoSEQ multiplex PCR; TCRdb keeps only in-frame clonotypes and omits some of them. The profile covers tens of thousands of clones, with approximately 77% appearing a single time and approximately 3% taken by the ten largest. Comments on this clone: Its antigen is undetermined.

This TCR was recovered from a woman aged 18-29 years in good health and CMV-seronegative. Input material: PBMCs. The chain couples TRBV5-1 to TRBJ1-6; D possibly corresponds to TRBD1 (5 bases). The CDR3 sequence: CASSLSSTANNSPLHF. The DNA for the CDR3 is TGCGCCAGCAGCTTGTCTTCGACAGCTAATAATTCACCCCTCCACTTT.